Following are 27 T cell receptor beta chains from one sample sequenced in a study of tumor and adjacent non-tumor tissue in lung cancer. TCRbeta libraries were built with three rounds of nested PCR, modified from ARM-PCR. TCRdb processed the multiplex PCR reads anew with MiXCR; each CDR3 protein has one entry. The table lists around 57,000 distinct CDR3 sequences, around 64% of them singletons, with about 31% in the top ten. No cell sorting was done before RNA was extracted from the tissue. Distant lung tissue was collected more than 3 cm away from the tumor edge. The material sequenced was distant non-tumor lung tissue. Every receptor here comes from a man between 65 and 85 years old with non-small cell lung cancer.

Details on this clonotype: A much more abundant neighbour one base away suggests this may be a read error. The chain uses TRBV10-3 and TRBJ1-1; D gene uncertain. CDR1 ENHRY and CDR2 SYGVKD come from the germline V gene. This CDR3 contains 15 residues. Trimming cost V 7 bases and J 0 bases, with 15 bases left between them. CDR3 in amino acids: CAITQEGNMNTEAFF. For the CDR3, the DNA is TGTGCCATCACTCAGGAAGGCAACATGAACACTGAAGCTTTCTTT.

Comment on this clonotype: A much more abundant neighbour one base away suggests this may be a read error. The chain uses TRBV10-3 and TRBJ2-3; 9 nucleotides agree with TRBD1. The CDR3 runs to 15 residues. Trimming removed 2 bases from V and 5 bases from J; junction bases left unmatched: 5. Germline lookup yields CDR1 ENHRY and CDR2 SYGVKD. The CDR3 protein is CAISERTGVGDTQYF. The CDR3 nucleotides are TGTGCCATCAGTGAGCGGACAGGGGTAGGAGATACGCAGTATTTT.

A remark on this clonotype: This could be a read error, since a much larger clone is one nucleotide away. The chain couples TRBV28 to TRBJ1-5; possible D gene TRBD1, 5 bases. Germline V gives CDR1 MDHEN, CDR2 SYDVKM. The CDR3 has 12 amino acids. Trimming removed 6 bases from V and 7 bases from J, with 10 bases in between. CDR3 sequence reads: CASSAQGQPQHF. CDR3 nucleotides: TGTGCCAGCAGCGCGCAGGGCCAGCCCCAGCATTTT.

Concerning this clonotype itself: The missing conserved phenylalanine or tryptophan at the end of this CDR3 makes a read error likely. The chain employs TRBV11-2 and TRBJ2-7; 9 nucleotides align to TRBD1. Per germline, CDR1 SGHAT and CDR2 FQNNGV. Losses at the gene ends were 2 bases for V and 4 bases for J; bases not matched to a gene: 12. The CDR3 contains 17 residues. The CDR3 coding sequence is TGTGCCAGCAGCTTACGTCCCCCGGGACAGGGCTCATACGAGCAGTACCTC. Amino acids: CASSLRPPGQGSYEQYL.

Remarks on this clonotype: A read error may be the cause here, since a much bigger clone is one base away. CDR3 nucleotides: TGTGCCATCGGGCAGGAGAAGACCCAGTACTTC. Translation gives CAIGQEKTQYF. The chain carries TRBV10-3 and TRBJ2-5; D is uncertain. The germline V gene encodes CDR1 ENHRY and CDR2 SYGVKD. The germline V and J ends were trimmed by 8 bases and 6 bases, with 10 bases remaining between them. CDR3 length: 11 amino acids.

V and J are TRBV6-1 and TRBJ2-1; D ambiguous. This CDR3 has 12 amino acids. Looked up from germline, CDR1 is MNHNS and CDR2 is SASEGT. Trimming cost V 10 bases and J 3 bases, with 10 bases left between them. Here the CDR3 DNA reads TGTGCCATCACCACGTACTACAATGAGCAGTTCTTC. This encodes CAITTYYNEQFF.

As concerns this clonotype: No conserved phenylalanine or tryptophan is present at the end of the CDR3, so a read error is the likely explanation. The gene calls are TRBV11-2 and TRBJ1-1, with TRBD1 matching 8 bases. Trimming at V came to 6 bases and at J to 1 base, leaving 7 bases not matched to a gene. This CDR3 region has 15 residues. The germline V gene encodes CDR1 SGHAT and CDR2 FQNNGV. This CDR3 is CASSYTGGANTEAFL. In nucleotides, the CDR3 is TGTGCCAGCAGTTATACAGGGGGGGCGAACACTGAAGCTTTCCTT.

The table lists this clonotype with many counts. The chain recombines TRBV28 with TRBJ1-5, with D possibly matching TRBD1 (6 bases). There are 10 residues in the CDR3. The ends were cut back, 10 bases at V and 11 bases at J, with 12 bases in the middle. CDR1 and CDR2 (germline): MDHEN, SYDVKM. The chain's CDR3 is CATYRVSQHF. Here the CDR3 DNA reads TGTGCCACCTACAGGGTCTCCCAGCATTTT.

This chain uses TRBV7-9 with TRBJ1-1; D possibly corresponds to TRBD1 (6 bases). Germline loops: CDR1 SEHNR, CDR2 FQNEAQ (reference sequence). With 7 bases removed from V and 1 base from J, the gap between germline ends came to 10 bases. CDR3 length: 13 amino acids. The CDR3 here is CASKGTSNTEAFF. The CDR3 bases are TGTGCCAGCAAAGGGACATCGAACACTGAAGCTTTCTTT.

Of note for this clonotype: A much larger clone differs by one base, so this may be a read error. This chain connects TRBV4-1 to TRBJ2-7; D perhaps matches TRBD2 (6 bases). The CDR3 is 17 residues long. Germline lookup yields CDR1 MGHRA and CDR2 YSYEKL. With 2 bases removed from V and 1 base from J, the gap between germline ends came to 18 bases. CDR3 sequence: CASSQRFGIGRSYEQYF. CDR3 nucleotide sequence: TGCGCCAGCAGCCAACGCTTCGGAATAGGGAGGTCCTACGAGCAGTACTTC.

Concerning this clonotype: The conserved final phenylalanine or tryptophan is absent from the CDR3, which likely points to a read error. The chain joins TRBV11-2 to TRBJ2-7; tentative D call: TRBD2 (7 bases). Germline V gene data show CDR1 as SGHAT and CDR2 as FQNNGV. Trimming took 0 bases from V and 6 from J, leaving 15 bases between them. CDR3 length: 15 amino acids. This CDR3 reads CASSLDKGGRCEQYL. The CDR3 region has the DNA TGTGCCAGCAGCTTAGATAAGGGGGGGAGGTGCGAGCAGTACCTA.

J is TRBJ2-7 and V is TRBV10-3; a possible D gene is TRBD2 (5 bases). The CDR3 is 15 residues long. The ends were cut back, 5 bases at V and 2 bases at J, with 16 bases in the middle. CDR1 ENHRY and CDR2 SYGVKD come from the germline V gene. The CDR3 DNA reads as TGTGCCATCAGTCGCCCCGGGATACCCCCCTACGAGCAGTACTTC. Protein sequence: CAISRPGIPPYEQYF.

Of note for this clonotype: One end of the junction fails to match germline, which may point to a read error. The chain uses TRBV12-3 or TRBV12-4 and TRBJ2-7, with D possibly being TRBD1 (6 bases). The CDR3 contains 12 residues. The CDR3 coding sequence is TGTGCCAACAGGGATCACGGGCACGAGCAGTGCTTC. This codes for CANRDHGHEQCF.

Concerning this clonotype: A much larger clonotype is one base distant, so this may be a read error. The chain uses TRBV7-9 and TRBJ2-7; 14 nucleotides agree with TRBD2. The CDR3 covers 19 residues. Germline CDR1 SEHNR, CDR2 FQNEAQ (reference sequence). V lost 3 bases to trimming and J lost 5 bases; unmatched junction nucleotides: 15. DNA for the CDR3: TGTGCCAGCAGCTTCCAGACTAGCGGGAGGGCCCTTTCTCTCAACGAGCAGTACTTC. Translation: CASSFQTSGRALSLNEQYF. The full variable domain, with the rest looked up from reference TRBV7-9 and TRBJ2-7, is DTGVSQNPRHKITKRGQNVTFRCDPISEHNRLYWYRQTLGQGPEFLTYFQNEAQLEKSRLLSDRFSAERPKGSFSTLEIQRTEQGDSAMYLCASSFQTSGRALSLNEQYFGPGTRLTVT.

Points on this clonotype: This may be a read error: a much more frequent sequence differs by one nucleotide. The CDR3 DNA reads as TGTGCCAGCATGGTGCAGACCAACGGGAATCAGCCCCAGCATTTT. Translating gives CASMVQTNGNQPQHF. The V and J genes are TRBV12-3 or TRBV12-4 and TRBJ1-5; D remains unclear. This CDR3 contains 15 residues. Trimming left V 7 bases short and J 4 bases short, with 17 bases between.

The CDR3 loop reads CASSLDGGRADTQYF. The DNA of the CDR3 is TGTGCCAGCAGCTTAGATGGGGGCAGGGCAGATACGCAGTATTTT. The chain combines TRBV7-9 with TRBJ2-3; D might be TRBD1 (6 bases). Trimming removed 1 base at V and 4 bases at J, with 12 bases between. The CDR3 is 15 residues long. The germline V gene encodes CDR1 SEHNR and CDR2 FQNEAQ (reference sequence).

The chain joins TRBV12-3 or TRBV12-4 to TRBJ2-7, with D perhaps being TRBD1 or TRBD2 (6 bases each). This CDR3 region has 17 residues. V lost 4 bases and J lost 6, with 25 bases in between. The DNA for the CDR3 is TGTGCCAGCAGTTCAGCGCACGGGGGCCACGGTCGGGGCGAGCAGTACTTC. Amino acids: CASSSAHGGHGRGEQYF.

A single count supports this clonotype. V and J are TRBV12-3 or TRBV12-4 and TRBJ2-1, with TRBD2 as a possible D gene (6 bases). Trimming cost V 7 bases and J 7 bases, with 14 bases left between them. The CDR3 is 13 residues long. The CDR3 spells CASKTGERNEQFF. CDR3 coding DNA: TGTGCCAGCAAGACGGGAGAAAGGAATGAGCAGTTCTTC.

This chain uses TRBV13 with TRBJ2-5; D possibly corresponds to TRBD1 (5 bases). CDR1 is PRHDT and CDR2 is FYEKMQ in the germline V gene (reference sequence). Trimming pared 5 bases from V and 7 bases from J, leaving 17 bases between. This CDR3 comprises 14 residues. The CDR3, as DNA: TGTGCCAGCAGCACCCGACAGATCGTAGGGACCCAGTACTTC. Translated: CASSTRQIVGTQYF.

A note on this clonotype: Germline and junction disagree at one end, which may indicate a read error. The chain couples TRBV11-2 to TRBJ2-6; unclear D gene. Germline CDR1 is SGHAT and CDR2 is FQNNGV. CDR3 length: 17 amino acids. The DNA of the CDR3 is TGTGCCAGCAGCCCCCGGTGGGGTAGCTCTGGGACCAACGTCCTGACTTTC. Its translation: CASSPRWGSSGTNVLTF.

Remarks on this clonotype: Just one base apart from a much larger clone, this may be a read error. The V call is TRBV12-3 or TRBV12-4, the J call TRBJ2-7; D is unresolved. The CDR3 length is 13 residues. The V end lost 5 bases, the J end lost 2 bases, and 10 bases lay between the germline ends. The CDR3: CASSVVTTYEQYF. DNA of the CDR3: TGTGCCAGCAGTGTCGTGACAACCTACGAGCAGTACTTC.

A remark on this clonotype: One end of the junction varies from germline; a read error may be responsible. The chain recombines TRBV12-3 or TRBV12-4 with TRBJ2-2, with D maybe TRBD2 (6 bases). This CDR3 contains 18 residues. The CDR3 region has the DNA TGTGCCAGCAGTGACTACTATGGGACGGGGATCGTCTCGGGGGAGCTGATTTTT. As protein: CASSDYYGTGIVSGELIF.

In nucleotides, the CDR3 is TGTGCCAGCACTGGTGGCAGGGTAAACACTGAAGCTTTCTTT. It translates to CASTGGRVNTEAFF. This rearrangement joins TRBV11-2 to TRBJ1-1; maybe TRBD1 (5 bases). The ends were cut back, 7 bases at V and 2 bases at J, with 14 bases in the middle. This CDR3 contains 14 residues. From germline, CDR1 is SGHAT and CDR2 FQNNGV.

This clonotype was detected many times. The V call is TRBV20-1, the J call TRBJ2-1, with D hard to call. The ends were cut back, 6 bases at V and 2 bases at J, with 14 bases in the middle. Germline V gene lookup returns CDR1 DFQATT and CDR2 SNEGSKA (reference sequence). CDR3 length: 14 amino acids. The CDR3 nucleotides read TGCAGTGCCTGGGGTGGAATTACCTACAATGAGCAGTTCTTC. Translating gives CSAWGGITYNEQFF.

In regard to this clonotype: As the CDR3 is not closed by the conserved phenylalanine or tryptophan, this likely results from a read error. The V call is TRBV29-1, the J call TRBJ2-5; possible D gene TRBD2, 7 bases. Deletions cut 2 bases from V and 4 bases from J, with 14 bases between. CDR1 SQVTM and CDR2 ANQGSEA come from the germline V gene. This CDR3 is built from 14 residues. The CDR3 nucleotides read TGCAGCGTTGAAAGGGGGGGGGATTTAGAGACCCAGTACCTC. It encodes CSVERGGDLETQYL.

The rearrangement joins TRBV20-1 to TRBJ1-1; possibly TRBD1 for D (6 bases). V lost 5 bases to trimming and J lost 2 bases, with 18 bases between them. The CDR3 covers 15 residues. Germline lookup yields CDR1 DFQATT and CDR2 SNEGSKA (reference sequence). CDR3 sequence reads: CSASTAQGRNTEAFF. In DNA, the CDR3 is TGCAGTGCTTCCACTGCACAGGGTCGTAACACTGAAGCTTTCTTT.

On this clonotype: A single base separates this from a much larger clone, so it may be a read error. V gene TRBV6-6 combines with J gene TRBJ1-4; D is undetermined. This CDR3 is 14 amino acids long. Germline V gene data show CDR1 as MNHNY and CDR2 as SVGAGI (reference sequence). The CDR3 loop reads CTTAAAPGNEKLFF. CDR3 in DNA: TGTACCACCGCGGCGGCCCCGGGCAATGAAAAACTGTTTTTT.